This T cell receptor beta chain was sequenced for a study of human T cells and chemical hapten exposure. Study summary: TCR yield per sample varied, mainly due to pooled library volumes.

This CDR3 has 14 residues. V lost 5 bases to trimming and J lost 6 bases, with 11 bases between them. Germline V gene lookup returns CDR1 LGHNT and CDR2 FRNRAP. The authors extracted total RNA from unfractionated whole blood. For the library, individual cDNA molecules each received unique molecular identifiers. Authors' methods: A per-sample median of roughly 96,000 TCRs was observed, with a range of about 23,224 to 750,000. TCRdb independently ran MiXCR on the 5' RACE reads; one entry per CDR3 protein. The V and J calls come from TCRdb's annotation, not from the publication. In the table there are tens of thousands of distinct CDR3 sequences, 15% to 20% of which are singletons.

The chain uses TRBV12-5 and TRBJ1-6; D perhaps matches TRBD1 (6 bases). The receptor's source is a female donor in good health. CDR3 loop: CASGTGQINSPLHF. The DNA for the CDR3 is TGTGCTAGTGGTACAGGACAGATTAATTCACCCCTCCACTTT.